These T cell receptor beta chains were read from a single sample in a study of CD4 T cells in relation to SARS-CoV-2 and coronaviruses. The protocol was immunoSEQ multiplex PCR, while the TCRdb copy is restricted to in-frame clones and leaves out a portion. The profile shows roughly 24,000 clones, about four fifths of them singletons. The antigens of these receptors remain unknown. Sequenced sample: CD4+ T cells from PBMCs, cultured in vitro. These receptors were collected from a human donor in good health. CDR3s include the opening cysteine and the closing phenylalanine or tryptophan. D genes are given only for firm matches. Rows may omit the clone size; those that give it use once, few, many or a size class.

10,TRBV20-1,TRBJ2-1,NA,NA,CSGGSNEQFF,TGCAGTGGGGGTAGCAATGAGCAGTTCTTC
14,TRBV7-9,TRBJ2-7,TRBD2,NA,CASSSGTSGTEQYF,TGTGCCAGCAGTTCGGGGACTAGCGGGACCGAGCAGTACTTC
13,TRBV30,TRBJ2-5,NA,NA,CAWSVHRRETQYF,TGTGCCTGGAGTGTACACCGGCGAGAGACCCAGTACTTC
15,TRBV15,TRBJ2-7,TRBD2,NA,CATSRESGSSYEQYF,TGTGCCACCAGCAGAGAAAGCGGGAGCTCCTACGAGCAGTACTTC
14,TRBV2,TRBJ2-1,NA,once,CASSENGGVIGQFF,TGTGCCAGCAGTGAAAATGGTGGGGTGATAGGGCAGTTCTTC
14,TRBV19,TRBJ1-6,TRBD1,NA,CASRTKQGYSPLHF,TGTGCCAGTCGGACAAAACAGGGGTACTCACCCCTCCACTTT
17,TRBV6-2/TRBV6-3,TRBJ1-3,TRBD1,NA,CASSLTGHRLSGNTIYF,TGTGCCAGCAGTTTGACAGGGCACCGACTCTCTGGAAACACCATATATTTT
14,TRBV5-1,TRBJ2-2,TRBD2,NA,CASSREGQTGELFF,TGCGCCAGCTCGCGGGAGGGCCAAACCGGGGAGCTGTTTTTT
16,TRBV5-6,TRBJ2-1,TRBD2,few,CASTKGWEGSYNEQFF,TGTGCCAGCACTAAGGGGTGGGAGGGGTCCTACAATGAGCAGTTCTTC
14,TRBV12-5,TRBJ2-3,TRBD1,NA,CASGLVSGQGRAYF,TGTGCTAGTGGTTTGGTATCCGGACAGGGCCGGGCGTATTTT
14,TRBV28,TRBJ2-6,NA,NA,CASSIRSGANVLTF,TGTGCCAGCAGTATTCGGTCTGGGGCCAACGTCCTGACTTTC
12,TRBV30,TRBJ1-2,NA,NA,CAWNHHDYGYTF,TGTGCCTGGAATCATCATGACTATGGCTACACCTTC
15,TRBV24-1,TRBJ1-5,TRBD1,few,CATSDWDRGNQPQHF,TGTGCCACCAGTGATTGGGACAGGGGCAATCAGCCCCAGCATTTT
16,TRBV21-1,TRBJ2-3,NA,NA,CASSKAPRRATDTQYF,TGTGCCAGCAGCAAAGCGCCTAGAAGGGCCACAGATACGCAGTATTTT
14,TRBV5-1,TRBJ2-7,NA,NA,CASSLATAAYEQYF,TGCGCCAGCAGCTTGGCCACCGCGGCCTACGAGCAGTACTTC
15,TRBV27,TRBJ1-6,NA,NA,CASSLSTGSLAPLHF,TGTGCCAGCAGTTTATCAACAGGGAGTCTAGCACCCCTCCACTTT
13,TRBV2,TRBJ2-1,NA,NA,CASRRALDGEQFF,TGTGCCAGCAGACGGGCCCTCGACGGTGAGCAGTTCTTC
15,TRBV29-1,TRBJ1-5,TRBD1,NA,CSVTVTGIGNQPQHF,TGCAGCGTCACCGTGACAGGGATCGGTAATCAGCCCCAGCATTTT
9,TRBV6-1,TRBJ2-7,NA,NA,CASGEVQYF,TGTGCCAGCGGTGAAGTGCAGTACTTC
14,TRBV6-5,TRBJ1-3,NA,NA,CASISRRAGNTIYF,TGTGCCAGCATTTCTCGCAGGGCAGGAAACACCATATATTTT
15,TRBV6-5,TRBJ2-7,NA,NA,CASSYSAGLSYEQYF,TGTGCCAGCAGTTACTCAGCCGGGTTATCCTACGAGCAGTACTTC
13,TRBV30,TRBJ1-1,TRBD1,NA,CAWQGEMWTEAFF,TGTGCCTGGCAGGGGGAAATGTGGACTGAAGCTTTCTTT
19,TRBV5-3,TRBJ2-5,NA,NA,CARSLWTGLLADLQETQYF,TGTGCCAGAAGCTTGTGGACAGGGCTACTAGCGGACCTCCAAGAGACCCAGTACTTC
17,TRBV7-9,TRBJ1-1,NA,NA,CASSLGGRNPVGTEAFF,TGTGCCAGCAGCTTAGGAGGGAGGAACCCGGTGGGTACTGAAGCTTTCTTT
15,TRBV7-7,TRBJ2-5,TRBD2,NA,CASSLDGGSIETQYF,TGTGCCAGCAGCTTAGATGGCGGGAGTATCGAGACCCAGTACTTC
14,TRBV19,TRBJ2-1,TRBD2,NA,CASSTSGTDGEQFF,TGTGCCAGTAGTACAAGCGGGACTGATGGGGAGCAGTTCTTC
13,TRBV29-1,TRBJ2-5,NA,NA,CSVGDGNEETQYF,TGCAGCGTTGGGGACGGAAACGAAGAGACCCAGTACTTC
15,TRBV6-4,TRBJ2-3,TRBD2,NA,CASSVASGATDTQYF,TGTGCCAGCAGTGTCGCTAGCGGAGCCACAGATACGCAGTATTTT
15,TRBV6-5,TRBJ2-1,NA,NA,CASRPGTHTDNEQFF,TGTGCCAGCAGACCCGGGACACACACTGACAATGAGCAGTTCTTC
14,TRBV10-3,TRBJ1-1,NA,NA,CAISEGPYGTEAFF,TGTGCCATCAGTGAAGGGCCCTATGGAACTGAAGCTTTCTTT
13,TRBV28,TRBJ1-2,NA,NA,CASSSDALYGYTF,TGTGCCAGCAGTTCCGACGCCCTCTACGGCTACACCTTC
15,TRBV7-3,TRBJ2-5,TRBD2,NA,CASSWTSGRGETQYF,TGTGCCAGCAGCTGGACTAGCGGGAGGGGAGAGACCCAGTACTTC
14,TRBV11-2,TRBJ1-3,NA,NA,CASSLSGAGNTIYF,TGTGCCAGCAGCTTGTCGGGGGCTGGAAACACCATATATTTT
13,TRBV12-3/TRBV12-4,TRBJ2-3,NA,once,CASSSVGTDTQYF,TGTGCCAGCAGTTCGGTGGGCACAGATACGCAGTATTTT
19,TRBV12-5,TRBJ2-7,NA,NA,CASSRYGSKAGHHSYEQYF,TGTGCTAGTTCCCGTTATGGATCTAAGGCGGGACACCACTCCTACGAGCAGTACTTC
13,TRBV6-4,TRBJ2-2,TRBD1,NA,CASGTGDTGELFF,TGTGCCAGTGGGACAGGGGACACCGGGGAGCTGTTTTTT
16,TRBV5-5,TRBJ1-5,NA,once,CASSLGAGDSNQPQHF,TGTGCCAGCAGCTTGGGGGCCGGGGATAGCAATCAGCCCCAGCATTTT
18,TRBV5-1,TRBJ1-4,NA,NA,CASSLGTQGLATNEKLFF,TGCGCCAGCAGCTTGGGGACCCAGGGACTGGCAACTAATGAAAAACTGTTTTTT
12,TRBV13,TRBJ2-7,NA,NA,CASSFRAVGQYF,TGTGCCAGCAGCTTCCGGGCCGTCGGGCAGTACTTC
16,TRBV19,TRBJ1-2,NA,NA,CASSIAGSVFLDGYTF,TGTGCCAGTAGTATAGCAGGTTCGGTGTTTCTGGATGGCTACACCTTC
18,TRBV2,TRBJ2-1,TRBD2,NA,CASSDLGRATSSYNEQFF,TGTGCCAGCAGTGATCTAGGGAGGGCAACAAGCTCCTACAATGAGCAGTTCTTC
15,TRBV5-8,TRBJ2-6,NA,NA,CASSFLRSGANVLTF,TGTGCCAGCAGCTTCCTCCGCTCTGGGGCCAACGTCCTGACTTTC
14,TRBV2,TRBJ1-5,NA,NA,CASSGFGGPEPQHF,TGTGCCAGCAGTGGGTTTGGGGGCCCGGAGCCCCAGCATTTT
15,TRBV5-6,TRBJ1-2,NA,NA,CASSLLTEKGYGYTF,TGTGCCAGCAGCTTGTTAACAGAGAAAGGCTATGGCTACACCTTC
12,TRBV30,TRBJ1-6,NA,once,CAWGQTNSHLHF,TGTGCCTGGGGCCAGACTAATTCACACCTCCACTTT
15,TRBV2,TRBJ1-3,TRBD1,NA,CASNRDRGSGNTIYF,TGTGCCAGCAACCGCGACAGGGGATCTGGAAACACCATATATTTT
13,TRBV6-5,TRBJ2-5,NA,NA,CASRPGGIETQYF,TGTGCCAGCAGACCCGGTGGGATCGAGACCCAGTACTTC
11,TRBV25-1,TRBJ2-5,NA,NA,CASEREKTQYF,TGTGCCAGCGAGAGGGAAAAGACCCAGTACTTC
14,TRBV28,TRBJ2-5,TRBD2,NA,CASNSGREGETQYF,TGTGCCAGCAATAGCGGGAGGGAGGGGGAGACCCAGTACTTC
14,TRBV2,TRBJ2-7,NA,NA,CASRRTQSSYEQYF,TGTGCCAGCAGGCGGACTCAGAGCTCCTACGAGCAGTACTTC
15,TRBV10-3,TRBJ2-5,NA,NA,CAISGVRGGRETQYF,TGTGCCATCAGTGGGGTGCGGGGAGGTCGAGAGACCCAGTACTTC
15,TRBV5-1,TRBJ1-4,TRBD1,few,CASSEQGSTNEKLFF,TGCGCCAGCAGCGAACAGGGGTCAACTAATGAAAAACTGTTTTTT
18,TRBV5-1,TRBJ2-7,NA,few,CASSLGLSTWWQSYEQYF,TGCGCCAGCAGCTTGGGGCTCAGCACTTGGTGGCAGTCCTACGAGCAGTACTTC
15,TRBV30,TRBJ2-2,NA,NA,CAWGDYRVDSGELFF,TGTGCCTGGGGGGATTACAGGGTGGATTCCGGGGAGCTGTTTTTT
16,TRBV6-2/TRBV6-3,TRBJ1-4,NA,NA,CASSPGRGPTNEKLFF,TGTGCCAGCAGCCCCGGCAGGGGTCCAACTAATGAAAAACTGTTTTTT
15,TRBV7-2,TRBJ2-1,TRBD2,once,CASSSPGGAIGEQFF,TGTGCCAGCAGCTCCCCCGGGGGGGCCATCGGTGAGCAGTTCTTC
14,TRBV13,TRBJ1-2,TRBD1,once,CASSLYYTGEGYTF,TGTGCCAGCAGCTTATATTATACAGGGGAGGGCTACACCTTC
14,TRBV3-1/TRBV3-2,TRBJ1-2,NA,NA,CASSQDGVNYGYTF,TGTGCCAGCAGCCAAGACGGGGTGAACTATGGCTACACCTTC
16,TRBV9,TRBJ2-3,TRBD2,NA,CASSAGGGTNADTQYF,TGTGCCAGCAGCGCGGGGGGGGGCACGAATGCAGATACGCAGTATTTT
14,TRBV9,TRBJ2-5,TRBD1,NA,CASSVNRGSETQYF,TGTGCCAGCAGCGTCAACAGGGGTTCGGAGACCCAGTACTTC